These T cell receptor beta chains were read from a single sample in a study of identical twins. One entry per CDR3 protein, called by TCRdb with MiXCR from the 5' RACE reads. The sample yields 750,000 to 950,000 distinct CDR3 sequences, roughly an eighth seen once. The sample also formed part of further work on yellow fever vaccine responses in identical twins.

Specimen: PBMCs. The receptors were gathered from a woman under 30 in good health. CDR3s include the opening cysteine and the closing phenylalanine or tryptophan. D genes are given only for firm matches. The listing skips clone size in some rows; elsewhere it reads once, few, many or a size class.

V: TRBV29-1
size: NA
J: TRBJ2-2
D: NA
DNA: TGCAGCGTTCGGACCTCAGACGGGGAGCTGTTTTTT
CDR3: CSVRTSDGELFF

V: TRBV6-5
size: few
J: TRBJ2-5
D: TRBD1
DNA: TGTGCCAGCAGTTACCGAGACAGGGGGTGGGAGACCCAGTACTTC
CDR3: CASSYRDRGWETQYF

V: TRBV29-1
size: NA
J: TRBJ1-2
D: TRBD1
DNA: TGCAGCGTTGAAAAACAGGGGGCACAAGGCTACACCTTC
CDR3: CSVEKQGAQGYTF

V: TRBV5-1
size: many
J: TRBJ2-1
D: NA
DNA: TGCGCCAGCAGCTTGGGGGGCCCACTGAGGATGGATGAGCAGTTCTTC
CDR3: CASSLGGPLRMDEQFF

V: TRBV20-1
size: NA
J: TRBJ2-1
D: TRBD1
DNA: TGCAGTGCTAGTCGATGGGACAGAGTCTACAATGAGCAGTTCTTC
CDR3: CSASRWDRVYNEQFF

V: TRBV5-5
size: few
J: TRBJ2-7
D: NA
DNA: TGTGCCAGCAGCTTGCAAGCGGACCTAGGCGAGCAGTACTTC
CDR3: CASSLQADLGEQYF

V: TRBV10-3
size: few
J: TRBJ1-1
D: TRBD1
DNA: TGTGCCATCAGTTTGGGGACAGGTTCAGGGAACACTGAAGCTTTCTTT
CDR3: CAISLGTGSGNTEAFF

V: TRBV29-1
size: many
J: TRBJ2-2
D: NA
DNA: TGCAGCGTCCAGACAGATTCGAACACCGGGGAGCTGTTTTTT
CDR3: CSVQTDSNTGELFF

V: TRBV12-3/TRBV12-4
size: few
J: TRBJ2-1
D: TRBD2
DNA: TGTGCCAGCAGTCCTGGACTAGCGGGGGAACGTGAGCAGTTCTTC
CDR3: CASSPGLAGEREQFF

V: TRBV7-3
size: NA
J: TRBJ2-7
D: NA
DNA: TGTGCCAGCAGCTTAGTCGGGGGGCTCGAGCAGTACTTC
CDR3: CASSLVGGLEQYF

V: TRBV10-3
size: many
J: TRBJ2-7
D: NA
DNA: TGTGCCATCAGTGAAGGAAGACAAACCTACGAGCAGTACTTC
CDR3: CAISEGRQTYEQYF

V: TRBV12-3/TRBV12-4
size: many
J: TRBJ2-3
D: NA
DNA: TGTGCCAGCAGTTTAGCGACCCTGGATACGCAGTATTTT
CDR3: CASSLATLDTQYF

V: TRBV28
size: NA
J: TRBJ2-1
D: NA
DNA: TGTGCCAGCAGACCCCCAAAAGCATCAAACATCAATGAGCAGTTCTTC
CDR3: CASRPPKASNINEQFF

V: TRBV20-1
size: few
J: TRBJ2-1
D: TRBD1
DNA: TGCAGTGCTAGGAAAAGGGACAGGGGCGTCGGTGAGCAGTTCTTC
CDR3: CSARKRDRGVGEQFF

V: TRBV12-3/TRBV12-4
size: many
J: TRBJ2-7
D: NA
DNA: TGTGCCAGCGCCACAGGGACCTACGAGCAGTACTTC
CDR3: CASATGTYEQYF

V: TRBV20-1
size: NA
J: TRBJ2-2
D: TRBD2
DNA: TGCAGTGCTAGAGCCATAGCGGGAGGTCGGAACACCGGGGAGCTGTTTTTT
CDR3: CSARAIAGGRNTGELFF

V: TRBV28
size: few
J: TRBJ1-2
D: NA
DNA: TGTGCCAGCAGTCGCTCCTCAGGATCCGGCGGCTACACCTTC
CDR3: CASSRSSGSGGYTF

V: TRBV6-1
size: few
J: TRBJ1-6
D: NA
DNA: TGTGCCAGCAGCCCCGGGACACCAAATTCACCCCTCCACTTT
CDR3: CASSPGTPNSPLHF

V: TRBV12-3/TRBV12-4
size: NA
J: TRBJ2-3
D: NA
DNA: TGTGCCAGCAGTTCCGGCTGGGCAGATACGCAGTATTTT
CDR3: CASSSGWADTQYF

V: TRBV15
size: many
J: TRBJ2-2
D: NA
DNA: TGTGCCACCAGCATCTGGGTCTGGGAGCTGTTTTTT
CDR3: CATSIWVWELFF

V: TRBV6-2/TRBV6-3
size: NA
J: TRBJ2-7
D: NA
DNA: TGTGCCAGCAGCCCCTTCTCGAAATCCTACGAGCAGTACTTC
CDR3: CASSPFSKSYEQYF

V: TRBV4-1
size: many
J: TRBJ2-1
D: NA
DNA: TGCGCCAGCAGCCAAGATACGGGCTCCTACAATGAGCAGTTCTTC
CDR3: CASSQDTGSYNEQFF

V: TRBV4-1
size: NA
J: TRBJ2-1
D: NA
DNA: TGCGCCAGCAGCCAACATGCGGGACCTCCGAATGAGCAGTTCTTC
CDR3: CASSQHAGPPNEQFF

V: TRBV6-5
size: NA
J: TRBJ2-1
D: NA
DNA: TGTGCCAGCATGGCGGGGACAGCACAGTTCTTC
CDR3: CASMAGTAQFF

V: TRBV11-2
size: many
J: TRBJ2-1
D: TRBD2
DNA: TGTGCCAGCAGCTTAGTGGGCACTAGCGGGGGTTACAATGAGCAGTTCTTC
CDR3: CASSLVGTSGGYNEQFF

V: TRBV7-3
size: NA
J: TRBJ2-1
D: TRBD2
DNA: TGTGCCAGCAGCTTAACGCCTAGCGGGAGGGGAGGGAATGAGCAGTTCTTC
CDR3: CASSLTPSGRGGNEQFF

V: TRBV4-1
size: NA
J: TRBJ2-5
D: NA
DNA: TGCGCCAGCAGCCAAACAGTCGGGGCCCAGTACTTC
CDR3: CASSQTVGAQYF

V: TRBV2
size: few
J: TRBJ2-7
D: TRBD1
DNA: TGTGCCAGCAACCCCCCGGGCCCAGGGGGGCAGTACTTC
CDR3: CASNPPGPGGQYF

V: TRBV10-3
size: few
J: TRBJ2-2
D: TRBD2
DNA: TGTGCCATCAGTGAGTCCCGGGGACTAAACACCGGGGAGCTGTTTTTT
CDR3: CAISESRGLNTGELFF

V: TRBV5-1
size: few
J: TRBJ1-1
D: NA
DNA: TGCGCCAGCAGCTCCAAGACAGGTATGAACACTGAAGCTTTCTTT
CDR3: CASSSKTGMNTEAFF

V: TRBV28
size: many
J: TRBJ2-1
D: NA
DNA: TGTGCCAGCAGTACGGAAGGGACTCCAACTTCCCTCAGCTCCTACAATGAGCAGTTCTTC
CDR3: CASSTEGTPTSLSSYNEQFF

V: TRBV11-2
size: NA
J: TRBJ2-4
D: TRBD1
DNA: TGTGCCAGCAGCTTTGCCGGACAGGAGATAGCCAAAAACATTCAGTACTTC
CDR3: CASSFAGQEIAKNIQYF

V: TRBV4-1
size: NA
J: TRBJ2-2
D: TRBD1
DNA: TGCGCCAGCAGCCGGGGTGACAGGGATGTCGGGGAGCTGTTTTTT
CDR3: CASSRGDRDVGELFF

V: TRBV9
size: many
J: TRBJ2-7
D: TRBD2
DNA: TGTGCCAGCAGCGTAGAGCGGGATCCCTACGAGCAGTACTTC
CDR3: CASSVERDPYEQYF

V: TRBV4-2
size: NA
J: TRBJ2-2
D: TRBD2
DNA: TGTGCCAGCAGCCCTGGACAGAGGGGGGGTTTACTAGCGGGAGGGCCGCTGACCGGGGAGCTGTTTTTT
CDR3: CASSPGQRGGLLAGGPLTGELFF

V: TRBV4-1
size: NA
J: TRBJ2-5
D: NA
DNA: TGCGCCAGCAGCCAAGACCCGAAACCAGAGACCCAGTACTTC
CDR3: CASSQDPKPETQYF

V: TRBV6-5
size: many
J: TRBJ2-5
D: NA
DNA: TGTGCCAGCAGTTACGGCCAGGTCCAAGAGACCCAGTACTTC
CDR3: CASSYGQVQETQYF

V: TRBV12-3/TRBV12-4
size: few
J: TRBJ1-4
D: TRBD1
DNA: TGTGCCAGCAGTAAAGGACAGGGGGCAACTAATGAAAAACTGTTTTTT
CDR3: CASSKGQGATNEKLFF

V: TRBV20-1
size: NA
J: TRBJ2-1
D: NA
DNA: TGCAGTGCCACCGGACAGTACAATGAGCAGTTCTTC
CDR3: CSATGQYNEQFF